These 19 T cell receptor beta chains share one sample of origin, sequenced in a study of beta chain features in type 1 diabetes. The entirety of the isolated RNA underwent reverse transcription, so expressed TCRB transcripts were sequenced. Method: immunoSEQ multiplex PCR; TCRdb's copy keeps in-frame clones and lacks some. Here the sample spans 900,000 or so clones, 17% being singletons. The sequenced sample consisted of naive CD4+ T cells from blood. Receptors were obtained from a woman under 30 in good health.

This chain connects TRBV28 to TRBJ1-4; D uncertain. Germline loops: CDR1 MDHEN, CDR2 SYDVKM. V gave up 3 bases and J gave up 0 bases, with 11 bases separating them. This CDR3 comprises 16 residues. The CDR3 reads CASSLADFATNEKLFF. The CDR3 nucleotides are TGTGCCAGCAGTTTGGCGGACTTTGCAACTAATGAAAAACTGTTTTTT.

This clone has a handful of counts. The CDR3 DNA reads as TGCGCCAGCAGCTTGACGGACAGAGAGACCCAGTACTTC. Translation gives CASSLTDRETQYF. The chain employs TRBV5-1 and TRBJ2-5, with D possibly being TRBD1 (6 bases). The CDR3 has 13 residues. Germline V lookup: CDR1 SGHRS, CDR2 YFSETQ. Trimming removed 1 base from V and 4 bases from J, with 8 bases in between.

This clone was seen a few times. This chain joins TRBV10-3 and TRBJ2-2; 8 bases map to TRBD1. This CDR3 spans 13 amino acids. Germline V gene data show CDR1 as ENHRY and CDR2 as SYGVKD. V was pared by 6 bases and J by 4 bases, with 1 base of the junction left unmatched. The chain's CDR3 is CAIRDRGTGELFF. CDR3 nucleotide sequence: TGTGCCATCAGAGACAGGGGCACCGGGGAGCTGTTTTTT.

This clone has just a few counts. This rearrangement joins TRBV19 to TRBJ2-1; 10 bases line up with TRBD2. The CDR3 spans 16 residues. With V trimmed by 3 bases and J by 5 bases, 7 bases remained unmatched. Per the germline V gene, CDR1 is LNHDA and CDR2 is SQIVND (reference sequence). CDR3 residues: CASSIPPLAGHNEQFF. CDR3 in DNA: TGTGCCAGTAGTATCCCTCCACTAGCGGGACACAATGAGCAGTTCTTC.

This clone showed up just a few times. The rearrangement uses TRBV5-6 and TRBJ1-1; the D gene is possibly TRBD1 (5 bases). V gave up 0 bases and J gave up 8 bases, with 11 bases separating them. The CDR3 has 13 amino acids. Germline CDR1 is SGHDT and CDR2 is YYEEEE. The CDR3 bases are TGTGCCAGCAGCTTGGGGGGACGGAGCGAAGCTTTCTTT. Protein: CASSLGGRSEAFF.

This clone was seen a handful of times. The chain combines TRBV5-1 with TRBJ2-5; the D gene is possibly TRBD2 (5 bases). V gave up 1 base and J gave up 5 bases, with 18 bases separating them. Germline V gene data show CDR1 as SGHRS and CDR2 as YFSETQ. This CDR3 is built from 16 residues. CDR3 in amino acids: CASSLFGVGPEETQYF. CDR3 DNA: TGCGCCAGCAGCTTGTTCGGGGTAGGCCCCGAGGAGACCCAGTACTTC.

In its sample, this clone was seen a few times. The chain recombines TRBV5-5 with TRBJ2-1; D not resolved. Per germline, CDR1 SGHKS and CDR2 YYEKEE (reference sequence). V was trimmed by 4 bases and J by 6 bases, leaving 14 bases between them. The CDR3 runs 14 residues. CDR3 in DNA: TGTGCCAGCAGCCAGAGAAGAGGAGTCAATGAGCAGTTCTTC. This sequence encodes CASSQRRGVNEQFF.

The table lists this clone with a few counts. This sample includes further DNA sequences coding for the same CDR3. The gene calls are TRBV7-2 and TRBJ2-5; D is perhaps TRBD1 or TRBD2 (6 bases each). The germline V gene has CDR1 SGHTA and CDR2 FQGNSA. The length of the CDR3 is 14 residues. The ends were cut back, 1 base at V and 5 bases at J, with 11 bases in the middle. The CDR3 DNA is TGTGCCAGCAGCTTAGGAACAGGGAGGGAGACCCAGTACTTC. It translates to CASSLGTGRETQYF.

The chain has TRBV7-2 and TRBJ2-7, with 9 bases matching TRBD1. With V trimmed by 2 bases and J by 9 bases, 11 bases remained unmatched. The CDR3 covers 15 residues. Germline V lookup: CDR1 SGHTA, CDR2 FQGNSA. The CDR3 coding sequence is TGTGCCAGCAGCTTACTTGGGCCGGGACAGGGAGTGCAGTACTTC. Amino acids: CASSLLGPGQGVQYF. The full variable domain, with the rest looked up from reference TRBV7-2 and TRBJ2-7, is GAGVSQSPSNKVTEKGKDVELRCDPISGHTALYWYRQSLGQGLEFLIYFQGNSAPDKSGLPSDRFSAERTGGSVSTLTIQRTQQEDSAVYLCASSLLGPGQGVQYFGPGTRLTVT.

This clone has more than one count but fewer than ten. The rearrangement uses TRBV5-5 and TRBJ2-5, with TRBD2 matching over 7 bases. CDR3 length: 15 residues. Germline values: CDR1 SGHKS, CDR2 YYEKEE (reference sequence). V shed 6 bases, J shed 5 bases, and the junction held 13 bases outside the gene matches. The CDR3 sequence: CASTRLLANVETQYF. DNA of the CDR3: TGTGCCAGCACCCGACTACTAGCGAATGTTGAGACCCAGTACTTC.

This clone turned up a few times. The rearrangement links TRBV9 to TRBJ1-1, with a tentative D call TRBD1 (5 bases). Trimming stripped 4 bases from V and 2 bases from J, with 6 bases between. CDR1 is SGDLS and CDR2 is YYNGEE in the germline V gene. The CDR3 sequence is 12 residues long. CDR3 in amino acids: CASSRGNTEAFF. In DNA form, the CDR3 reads TGTGCCAGCAGCAGGGGAAACACTGAAGCTTTCTTT. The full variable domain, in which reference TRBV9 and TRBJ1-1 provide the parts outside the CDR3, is DSGVTQTPKHLITATGQRVTLRCSPRSGDLSVYWYQQSLDQGLQFLIQYYNGEERAKGNILERFSAQQFPDLHSELNLSSLELGDSALYFCASSRGNTEAFFGQGTRLTVV.

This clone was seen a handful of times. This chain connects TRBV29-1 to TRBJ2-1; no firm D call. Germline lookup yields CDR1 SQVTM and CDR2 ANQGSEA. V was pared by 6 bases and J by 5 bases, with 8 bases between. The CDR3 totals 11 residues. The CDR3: CSVSRDNEQFF. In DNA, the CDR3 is TGCAGCGTATCAAGGGACAATGAGCAGTTCTTC.

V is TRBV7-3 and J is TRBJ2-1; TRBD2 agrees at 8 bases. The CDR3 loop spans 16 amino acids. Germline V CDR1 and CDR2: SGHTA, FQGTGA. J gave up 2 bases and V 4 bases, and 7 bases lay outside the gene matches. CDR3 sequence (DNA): TGTGCCAGCAGCTACCGAGCGGGAGTAGCCTACAATGAGCAGTTCTTC. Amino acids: CASSYRAGVAYNEQFF.

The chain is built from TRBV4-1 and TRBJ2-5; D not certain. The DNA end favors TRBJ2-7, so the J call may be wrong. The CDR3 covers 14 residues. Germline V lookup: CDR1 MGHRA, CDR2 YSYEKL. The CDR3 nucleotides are TGCGCCAGCAGCCAAGGGCAGTATCCCTACGAGCAGTACTTC. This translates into CASSQGQYPYEQYF.

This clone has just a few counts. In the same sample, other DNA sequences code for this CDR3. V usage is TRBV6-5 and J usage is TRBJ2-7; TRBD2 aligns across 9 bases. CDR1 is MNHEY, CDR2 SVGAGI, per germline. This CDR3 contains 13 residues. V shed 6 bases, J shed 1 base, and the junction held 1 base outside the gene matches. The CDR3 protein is CASRTSGSYEQYF. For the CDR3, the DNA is TGTGCCAGCAGGACTAGCGGATCCTACGAGCAGTACTTC.

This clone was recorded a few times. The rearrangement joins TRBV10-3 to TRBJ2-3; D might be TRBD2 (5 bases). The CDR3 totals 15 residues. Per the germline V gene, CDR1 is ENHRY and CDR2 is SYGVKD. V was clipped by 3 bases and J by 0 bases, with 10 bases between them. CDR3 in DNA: TGTGCCATCAGTGATTCGGGGAAGAGCACAGATACGCAGTATTTT. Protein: CAISDSGKSTDTQYF.

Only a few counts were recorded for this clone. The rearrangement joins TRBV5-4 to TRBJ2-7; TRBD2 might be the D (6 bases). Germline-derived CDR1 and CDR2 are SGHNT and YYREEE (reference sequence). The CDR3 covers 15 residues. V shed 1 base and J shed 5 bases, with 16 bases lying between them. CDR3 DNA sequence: TGTGCCAGCAGCTTGCTCGTCGGGAGTCCCCACGAGCAGTACTTC. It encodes CASSLLVGSPHEQYF. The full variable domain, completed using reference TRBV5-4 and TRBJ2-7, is ETGVTQSPTHLIKTRGQQVTLRCSSQSGHNTVSWYQQALGQGPQFIFQYYREEENGRGNFPPRFSGLQFPNYSSELNVNALELDDSALYLCASSLLVGSPHEQYFGPGTRLTVT.

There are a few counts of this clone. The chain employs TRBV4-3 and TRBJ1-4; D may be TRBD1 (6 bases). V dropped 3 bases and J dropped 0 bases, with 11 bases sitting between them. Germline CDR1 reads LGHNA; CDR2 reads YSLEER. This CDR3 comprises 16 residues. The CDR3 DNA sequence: TGCGCCAGCAGCCATCTACAGGGTCCAACTAATGAAAAACTGTTTTTT. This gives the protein CASSHLQGPTNEKLFF.

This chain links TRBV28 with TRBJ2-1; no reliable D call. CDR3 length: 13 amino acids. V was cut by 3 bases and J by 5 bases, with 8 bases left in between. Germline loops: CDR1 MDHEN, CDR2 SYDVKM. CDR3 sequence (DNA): TGTGCCAGCAGTTTTTTGGGAAACAATGAGCAGTTCTTC. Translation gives CASSFLGNNEQFF.